The 18 T cell receptor beta chains below come from one sample, sequenced in a study of CD8 T cells in Susac syndrome. The authors reverse transcribed about 0.5 to 1 ug RNA with random hexamers. TCRdb reprocessed the immunoSEQ multiplex PCR reads with MiXCR, giving one entry per CDR3 protein. Of some 220,000 distinct CDR3 sequences in the sample, 95% were seen once. The sequencing sample was made of CD4+ T cells from PBMCs. These receptors came from a human donor with multiple sclerosis.

The CDR3 DNA reads as TGTGCCAGCAGTTCTCCGGGACAGGGGGCCGGCTACTATGGCTACACCTTC. Translated: CASSSPGQGAGYYGYTF. The V gene is TRBV3-1, the J gene TRBJ1-2; TRBD1 matches 12 bases. Germline assignment: CDR1 LGHDT and CDR2 YNNKEL (reference sequence). The trim removed 6 bases at V and 3 bases at J, leaving 11 bases unmatched. This CDR3 region has 17 residues.

The chain uses TRBV24-1 and TRBJ2-1, with 15 positions matching TRBD2. V was pared by 3 bases and J by 8 bases, with 7 bases of the junction left unmatched. The CDR3 covers 17 residues. The germline V gene encodes CDR1 KGHDR and CDR2 SFDVKD. CDR3 amino acids: CATSDPGTSGRIDEQFF. The DNA for the CDR3 is TGTGCCACCAGTGATCCCGGGACTAGCGGGAGGATCGATGAGCAGTTCTTC.

The sample holds one count of this clonotype. J is TRBJ2-7 and V is TRBV20-1; D is possibly TRBD1 (5 bases). In germline, CDR1 is DFQATT, CDR2 SNEGSKA (reference sequence). The V gene lost 3 bases and the J gene lost 6 bases, with 9 bases spanning the gap. The CDR3 is 11 residues long. The CDR3 sequence: CSARKGPEQYF. CDR3 nucleotide sequence: TGCAGTGCTAGGAAGGGGCCCGAGCAGTACTTC.

Here the CDR3 DNA reads TGCAGTGCTAGAGATATCCACGAGCAGTACTTC. Its translation is CSARDIHEQYF. The rearrangement joins TRBV20-1 to TRBJ2-7; D is undetermined. Germline V gene sequence: CDR1 DFQATT, CDR2 SNEGSKA (reference sequence). The V gene lost 0 bases and the J gene lost 5 bases, with 5 bases spanning the gap. The CDR3 runs 11 residues.

The chain has TRBV20-1 and TRBJ2-1; 7 bases are shared with TRBD1. Germline CDR1 and CDR2: DFQATT and SNEGSKA (reference sequence). V lost 7 bases and J lost 7; bases outside the gene matches: 7. The CDR3 has 12 residues. The CDR3 reads CSVGTAGNEQFF. The CDR3 DNA reads TGCAGTGTAGGGACAGCCGGGAATGAGCAGTTCTTC.

This rearrangement joins TRBV12-3 or TRBV12-4 to TRBJ2-2, with D possibly TRBD1 on 6 matching bases. Trimming cost V 5 bases and J 4 bases, with 11 bases left between them. The CDR3 has 14 amino acids. The CDR3 spells CASSLNRVTGELFF. The CDR3 DNA sequence: TGTGCCAGCAGTCTAAACAGGGTCACCGGGGAGCTGTTTTTT.

V usage is TRBV12-3 or TRBV12-4 and J usage is TRBJ2-3; TRBD2 agrees at 8 bases. J gave up 5 bases and V 2 bases, and 15 bases lay outside the gene matches. The CDR3 spans 18 residues. CDR3 DNA sequence: TGTGCCAGCAGTTTAATGTTAGGCGCGGGAGGTGACGTAGATACGCAGTATTTT. It specifies CASSLMLGAGGDVDTQYF.

The chain is built from TRBV12-3 or TRBV12-4 and TRBJ2-1; the D gene is possibly TRBD1 (6 bases). CDR3 length equals 15 residues. The V gene lost 7 bases and the J gene lost 4 bases, with 17 bases spanning the gap. The CDR3 DNA follows: TGTGCCAGCATCCAGTCGGGGACACAGTACAATGAGCAGTTCTTC. It translates to CASIQSGTQYNEQFF.

This chain uses TRBV9 with TRBJ2-5; D not certain. Germline V gives CDR1 SGDLS, CDR2 YYNGEE. The V end was cut by 0 bases, the J end by 5 bases, with 8 bases between. The CDR3 loop spans 13 amino acids. The CDR3 sequence is CASSVATMETQYF. The CDR3 DNA is TGTGCCAGCAGCGTAGCTACGATGGAGACCCAGTACTTC. The full variable domain, rest sourced from reference TRBV9 and TRBJ2-5, is DSGVTQTPKHLITATGQRVTLRCSPRSGDLSVYWYQQSLDQGLQFLIQYYNGEERAKGNILERFSAQQFPDLHSELNLSSLELGDSALYFCASSVATMETQYFGPGTRLLVL.

V usage is TRBV29-1 and J usage is TRBJ2-5; D is unresolved. Trimming pared 7 bases from V and 4 bases from J, leaving 7 bases between. The CDR3 is 10 residues long. Germline V lookup: CDR1 SQVTM, CDR2 ANQGSEA. The CDR3 here is CSGIRETQYF. The CDR3 DNA is TGCAGCGGGATAAGAGAGACCCAGTACTTC.

CDR3 residues: CSAPERLDNEQFF. For the CDR3, the DNA is TGCAGTGCCCCGGAACGACTCGACAATGAGCAGTTCTTC. The chain links TRBV20-1 to TRBJ2-1, with D unclear. The CDR3 has 13 residues. The germline V and J ends were trimmed by 6 bases and 5 bases, with 14 bases remaining between them. CDR1 is DFQATT, CDR2 SNEGSKA, per germline (reference sequence).

This rearrangement joins TRBV3-1 to TRBJ2-3; 10 nucleotides line up with TRBD2. This CDR3 comprises 16 residues. The germline V gene encodes CDR1 LGHDT and CDR2 YNNKEL (reference sequence). J gave up 1 base and V 2 bases, and 3 bases lay outside the gene matches. DNA for the CDR3: TGTGCCAGCAGCCAAAGTCTAGCGGGGGGCACAGATACGCAGTATTTT. Translation: CASSQSLAGGTDTQYF.

The chain uses TRBV5-1 and TRBJ2-7; D unresolved. CDR3 size: 13 residues. V was pared by 5 bases and J by 0 bases, with 9 bases between. CDR1 SGHRS and CDR2 YFSETQ come from the germline V gene. Here the CDR3 DNA reads TGCGCCAGCAGGCAGCCGAGCTCCTACGAGCAGTACTTC. Encoded protein: CASRQPSSYEQYF.

This chain links TRBV7-9 with TRBJ1-6; no firm D call. Trimming shortened V by 4 bases and J by 8 bases, and 6 bases separated the two germline ends. The CDR3 spans 12 residues. Germline CDR1 SEHNR, CDR2 FQNEAQ (reference sequence). In nucleotides, the CDR3 is TGTGCCAGCAGCTCCGGAGATTCACCCCTCCACTTT. It translates to CASSSGDSPLHF.

The rearrangement links TRBV7-3 to TRBJ2-3; weak D call: TRBD2 (5 bases). V was shortened by 0 bases and J by 4 bases, with 5 bases between the two germline ends. Germline loops: CDR1 SGHTA, CDR2 FQGTGA. The CDR3 runs 13 residues. The CDR3 spells CASSLTRADTQYF. CDR3 nucleotides: TGTGCCAGCAGCTTAACGAGGGCAGATACGCAGTATTTT.

This clonotype was observed a handful of times. J is TRBJ1-1 and V is TRBV2; D uncertain. The CDR3 is 16 residues long. Germline CDR1 reads SNHLY; CDR2 reads FYNNEI. Trimming took 6 bases from V and 1 from J, leaving 18 bases between them. The CDR3 bases are TGTGCCAGCAGACCGACCACCCTCTGGAGGAACACTGAAGCTTTCTTT. Its protein product is CASRPTTLWRNTEAFF. Full variable domain (missing parts from reference TRBV2 and TRBJ1-1): EPEVTQTPSHQVTQMGQEVILRCVPISNHLYFYWYRQILGQKVEFLVSFYNNEISEKSEIFDDQFSVERPDGSNFTLKIRSTKLEDSAMYFCASRPTTLWRNTEAFFGQGTRLTVV.

The chain joins TRBV2 to TRBJ2-1; 14 bases align to TRBD2. CDR1 SNHLY and CDR2 FYNNEI come from the germline V gene. The CDR3 length is 15 residues. Trimming cost V 6 bases and J 12 bases; bases outside gene matches: 10. The CDR3, as DNA: TGTGCCAGCAGGGATAGACTAGCGGGAGGGTATGGGCAGTTCTTC. Protein sequence: CASRDRLAGGYGQFF.

This clonotype appeared once. The genes are TRBV27 and TRBJ1-5; TRBD1 might be the D (5 bases). Trimming removed 2 bases at V and 1 base at J, with 18 bases between. Per the germline V gene, CDR1 is MNHEY and CDR2 is SMNVEV (reference sequence). CDR3 length: 18 amino acids. The CDR3 bases are TGTGCCAGCAGTTTACGCCCCCCCAGTCAGGGAAGCAATCAGCCCCAGCATTTT. Its protein product is CASSLRPPSQGSNQPQHF.